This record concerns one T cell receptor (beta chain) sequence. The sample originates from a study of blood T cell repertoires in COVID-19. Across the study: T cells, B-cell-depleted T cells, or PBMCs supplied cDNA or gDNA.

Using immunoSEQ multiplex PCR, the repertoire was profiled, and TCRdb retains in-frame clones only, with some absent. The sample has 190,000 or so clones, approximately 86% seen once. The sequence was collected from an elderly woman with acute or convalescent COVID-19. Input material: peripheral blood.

The CDR3 loop is CASSLAGTKGGEAFF. The DNA for the CDR3 is TGCGCCAGCAGCTTGGCCGGGACCAAAGGGGGTGAAGCTTTCTTT. The chain uses TRBV5-1 and TRBJ1-1, with TRBD1 as a possible D gene (6 bases). V was cut by 0 bases and J by 7 bases, with 16 bases left in between. The CDR3 length is 15 residues. Germline lookup yields CDR1 SGHRS and CDR2 YFSETQ. Variable domain in full (rest from reference TRBV5-1 and TRBJ1-1): KAGVTQTPRYLIKTRGQQVTLSCSPISGHRSVSWYQQTPGQGLQFLFEYFSETQRNKGNFPGRFSGRQFSNSRSEMNVSTLELGDSALYLCASSLAGTKGGEAFFGQGTRLTVV.